The 25 T cell receptor beta chains below come from one sample, sequenced in a study of T cell repertoires in cytomegalovirus infection. TCRdb redid the calling of the reads with MiXCR, one entry per CDR3 protein. The data contain about 920,000 distinct CDR3 sequences, less than 35% of them singletons. These receptors have no known antigen. The material sequenced was cultured CD8+ T cells from PBMCs, taken from culture after CMV antigen stimulation. These receptors were obtained from a human donor in good health (CMV status not recorded). Some clones in this sample may be carry-over from other donors' samples.

In its sample, this clonotype was seen a few times. This chain uses TRBV6-1 with TRBJ2-2; D may be TRBD2 (6 bases). V was pared by 5 bases and J by 3 bases, with 13 bases between. The germline gives CDR1 MNHNS, CDR2 SASEGT. This CDR3 spans 15 amino acids. For the CDR3, the DNA is TGTGCCAGCAGTATATTTAGCGGAGACACCGGGGAGCTGTTTTTT. Translated, it gives CASSIFSGDTGELFF.

The chain carries TRBV28 and TRBJ2-5; D is tentatively TRBD1 or TRBD2 (6 bases each). V was trimmed by 3 bases and J by 4 bases, leaving 12 bases between them. CDR1 MDHEN and CDR2 SYDVKM come from the germline V gene. This CDR3 region has 14 residues. The CDR3 loop reads CASSFSGAGETQYF. In DNA form, the CDR3 reads TGTGCCAGCAGTTTCTCGGGGGCGGGAGAGACCCAGTACTTC.

This clonotype was observed a few times. This rearrangement joins TRBV12-3 or TRBV12-4 to TRBJ2-2; the D gene is possibly TRBD1 (5 bases). The CDR3 is made up of 16 amino acids. V was clipped by 1 base and J by 9 bases, with 18 bases between them. In DNA, the CDR3 is TGTGCCAGCAGTTTAGGTGGTGTGGGGCGTGGCAGGGAGCTGTTTTTT. Its protein product is CASSLGGVGRGRELFF.

The chain carries TRBV4-1 and TRBJ2-2; the match to TRBD2 covers 7 bases. There are 17 residues in the CDR3. The V segment lost 1 base and the J segment 5 bases; nucleotides outside the gene matches: 10. Germline CDR1 and CDR2: MGHRA and YSYEKL. As DNA, the CDR3 is TGCGCCAGCAGCCAAGTTACCGGACTAGTGGGGACCGGGGAGCTGTTTTTT. Its translation: CASSQVTGLVGTGELFF.

This clonotype was detected many times. The chain carries TRBV7-2 and TRBJ1-2; a weak D match, TRBD1 (6 bases). Trimming took 1 base from V and 2 from J, leaving 8 bases between them. CDR1 is SGHTA and CDR2 is FQGNSA in the germline V gene. The CDR3 is 14 amino acids. The CDR3 coding sequence is TGTGCCAGCAGCTTAGGTGGACAGAACTATGGCTACACCTTC. Encoded protein: CASSLGGQNYGYTF.

The chain joins TRBV5-1 to TRBJ2-5; 7 nucleotides align to TRBD2. This CDR3 region has 15 residues. The germline gives CDR1 SGHRS, CDR2 YFSETQ. V shed 4 bases, J shed 1 base, and the junction held 7 bases outside the gene matches. The DNA of the CDR3 is TGCGCCAGCAGCCCCTGGAGCGGGGTCCAAGAGACCCAGTACTTC. Protein product: CASSPWSGVQETQYF.

There are a few counts of this clonotype. The chain is built from TRBV28 and TRBJ1-1; TRBD1 agrees at 7 bases. V was pared by 3 bases and J by 2 bases, with 6 bases of the junction left unmatched. This CDR3 is built from 15 residues. Per germline, CDR1 MDHEN and CDR2 SYDVKM. CDR3 sequence: CASSFYRTGNTEAFF. The DNA for the CDR3 is TGTGCCAGCAGTTTTTATAGGACAGGAAACACTGAAGCTTTCTTT.

This clonotype appeared a few times. The rearrangement joins TRBV12-5 to TRBJ2-1, with D unresolved. There are 12 residues in the CDR3. Trimming cost V 5 bases and J 9 bases, with 11 bases left between them. Germline V gene sequence: CDR1 LGHNT, CDR2 FRNRAP. Here the CDR3 reads CASGPLPSEQFF. The CDR3 coding sequence is TGTGCTAGTGGTCCCCTACCTAGTGAGCAGTTCTTC.

The V and J genes are TRBV4-1 and TRBJ2-7; 7 bases are a match to TRBD1. The germline V gene encodes CDR1 MGHRA and CDR2 YSYEKL. The CDR3 is 15 residues long. V shed 4 bases, J shed 7 bases, and the junction held 13 bases outside the gene matches. The CDR3 DNA sequence: TGCGCCAGCAGCCGCCTACAGGGGCCAGAAGGAGAGCAGTACTTC. Translation: CASSRLQGPEGEQYF.

This clonotype showed up just a few times. V is TRBV20-1 and J is TRBJ1-6; D call uncertain. The V gene lost 0 bases and the J gene lost 0 bases, with 6 bases spanning the gap. The CDR3 length is 15 residues. The germline gives CDR1 DFQATT, CDR2 SNEGSKA (reference sequence). The CDR3 loop is CSARETSSYNSPLHF. CDR3 sequence (DNA): TGCAGTGCTAGAGAGACGAGCTCCTATAATTCACCCCTCCACTTT.

V and J are TRBV4-3 and TRBJ2-3; D gene ambiguous. V lost 0 bases and J lost 6, with 13 bases in between. The germline gives CDR1 LGHNA, CDR2 YSLEER. The CDR3 spans 15 residues. The CDR3 loop reads CASSQEGLQGDTQYF. DNA for the CDR3: TGCGCCAGCAGCCAAGAAGGCTTACAAGGGGATACGCAGTATTTT.

This clonotype has more than one count but fewer than ten. The V call is TRBV6-2 or TRBV6-3, the J call TRBJ2-1, with a possible D match to TRBD2 (6 bases). The CDR3 is 14 amino acids. Germline V CDR1 and CDR2: MNHEY, SVGEGT. V lost 5 bases and J 6 bases, leaving 14 bases between the germline ends. In DNA, the CDR3 is TGTGCCAGCAGTCCCCCGGGACTGCTCAATGAGCAGTTCTTC. Translating it yields CASSPPGLLNEQFF.

This sequence joins TRBV19 and TRBJ2-5; D ambiguous. This CDR3 is 17 amino acids long. CDR1 and CDR2 from the germline V gene are LNHDA and SQIVND (reference sequence). The V end lost 3 bases, the J end lost 5 bases, and 22 bases lay between the germline ends. This CDR3 reads CASSMWSWAQDGETQYF. The CDR3 nucleotides are TGTGCCAGTAGTATGTGGTCCTGGGCCCAGGACGGCGAGACCCAGTACTTC.

There are a few counts of this clonotype. The genes are TRBV2 and TRBJ2-2; tentatively, D is TRBD1 (5 bases). Trimming left V 1 base short and J 0 bases short, with 9 bases between. The CDR3 length is 16 residues. CDR1 and CDR2 from the germline V gene are SNHLY and FYNNEI. This CDR3 reads CASSEVQATNTGELFF. DNA of the CDR3: TGTGCCAGCAGTGAAGTACAGGCGACGAACACCGGGGAGCTGTTTTTT. The entire variable domain, with the rest obtained from reference TRBV2 and TRBJ2-2, is as follows: EPEVTQTPSHQVTQMGQEVILRCVPISNHLYFYWYRQILGQKVEFLVSFYNNEISEKSEIFDDQFSVERPDGSNFTLKIRSTKLEDSAMYFCASSEVQATNTGELFFGEGSRLTVL.

The V gene is TRBV6-1, the J gene TRBJ2-5, with D possibly TRBD1 on 6 matching bases. Germline CDR1 reads MNHNS; CDR2 reads SASEGT. The length of the CDR3 is 16 residues. The ends were cut back, 6 bases at V and 3 bases at J, with 20 bases in the middle. The CDR3 DNA reads TGTGCCAGCAGCTTGACAGGCACCGGGCCAAAAGAGACCCAGTACTTC. It encodes CASSLTGTGPKETQYF.

The chain employs TRBV6-1 and TRBJ2-2; 7 nucleotides match TRBD2. Losses at the gene ends were 4 bases for V and 5 bases for J; bases not matched to a gene: 4. The CDR3 length is 14 residues. CDR1 is MNHNS, CDR2 SASEGT, per germline. The CDR3 coding sequence is TGTGCCAGCAGTGGAGCCGGGGGGACCGGGGAGCTGTTTTTT. Protein product: CASSGAGGTGELFF.

A few counts support this clonotype. The chain combines TRBV7-6 with TRBJ2-5; 7 nucleotides agree with TRBD2. This CDR3 has 14 amino acids. Per germline, CDR1 SGHVS and CDR2 FNYEAQ. The V and J ends lost 9 bases and 5 bases, in that order; junction bases with no gene match: 12. CDR3 DNA: TGTGCCAGTAAGCGGGACCACGTCGTCGAGACCCAGTACTTC. Amino acid sequence: CASKRDHVVETQYF.

Regarding this clonotype: The junction does not match germline at one end; this may be a read error. The genes are TRBV7-7 and TRBJ2-5, with D perhaps TRBD2 (5 bases). The CDR3 is 15 amino acids. CDR1 and CDR2 from the germline V gene are SSHAT and FNYEAQ (reference sequence). CDR3 DNA sequence: TGTGCTAGCAGCTTAGCGCCCGGAGGTCAAGAGACCCAGTACTTC. This gives the protein CASSLAPGGQETQYF.

This clonotype was seen at least ten times. The V call is TRBV27, the J call TRBJ1-1; 10 bases match TRBD1. Per germline, CDR1 MNHEY and CDR2 SMNVEV (reference sequence). The J segment lost 1 base and the V segment lost 6 bases, leaving 2 bases of the junction unmatched. The CDR3 sequence is 14 residues long. The CDR3, as DNA: TGTGCCAGCAGCTGGGACAGGGGGAACACTGAAGCTTTCTTT. This gives the protein CASSWDRGNTEAFF.

This clonotype was counted a few times. The CDR3 nucleotides are TGCGCCAGCAGCCAACCCTCAGGGTTGGAGGCTTCCTACAATGAGCAGTTCTTC. Its protein is CASSQPSGLEASYNEQFF. The chain is built from TRBV4-1 and TRBJ2-1, with D perhaps being TRBD1 or TRBD2 (5 bases each). V was shortened by 2 bases and J by 1 base, with 18 bases between the two germline ends. The CDR3 runs to 18 residues. CDR1 is MGHRA, CDR2 YSYEKL, per germline.

V usage is TRBV7-9 and J usage is TRBJ1-2; D call uncertain. CDR1 SEHNR and CDR2 FQNEAQ come from the germline V gene (reference sequence). The CDR3 length is 14 residues. V lost 5 bases and J lost 5, with 15 bases in between. The CDR3 reads CASSHPPPEYGYTF. DNA of the CDR3: TGTGCCAGCAGCCATCCGCCGCCGGAGTATGGCTACACCTTC.

The V call is TRBV12-3 or TRBV12-4, the J call TRBJ2-3; possibly TRBD1 for D (5 bases). This CDR3 contains 15 residues. The V gene lost 2 bases and the J gene lost 2 bases, with 11 bases spanning the gap. The CDR3 DNA reads TGTGCCAGCAGTTTAATGGGGCTAATCACAGATACGCAGTATTTT. Translating it yields CASSLMGLITDTQYF.

The gene calls are TRBV12-3 or TRBV12-4 and TRBJ1-1; maybe TRBD1 (5 bases). V dropped 1 base and J dropped 1 base, with 25 bases sitting between them. This CDR3 spans 20 amino acids. CDR3 DNA sequence: TGTGCCAGCAGTTTAGTTAAGGGTCTCGGCAGGGATTTTAGGAACACTGAAGCTTTCTTT. Translating gives CASSLVKGLGRDFRNTEAFF.

The chain joins TRBV7-9 to TRBJ2-1; D gene uncertain. The CDR3 extends over 15 amino acids. Trimming removed 7 bases at V and 3 bases at J, with 16 bases between. Germline V gene data show CDR1 as SEHNR and CDR2 as FQNEAQ (reference sequence). The CDR3 is CASTSTERYYNEQFF. CDR3 DNA: TGTGCCAGCACCTCAACGGAGAGATACTACAATGAGCAGTTCTTC.

J is TRBJ2-3 and V is TRBV9; 10 bases line up with TRBD2. The CDR3 runs 17 residues. J lost 2 bases, V lost 1 base, and 7 bases had no gene match. Germline-derived CDR1 and CDR2 are SGDLS and YYNGEE. Here the CDR3 reads CASSVPSGGRDTDTQYF. The CDR3 coding sequence is TGTGCCAGCAGCGTACCTAGCGGGGGTCGGGACACAGATACGCAGTATTTT.